This entry concerns a single TCR beta chain. Per the study methods: Estimation of nucleated cell counts relied on the amplification of reference gene primers. The protocol was immunoSEQ multiplex PCR, while the TCRdb copy is restricted to in-frame clones and leaves out a portion. V, J and clone size are those of that table, while D and trimming were read from the DNA. The sample yields more than 200,000 clones, around 90% seen once. This sample was included in a study of blood T cell repertoires in COVID-19. Turning to the study itself: Sites across the United States, Italy and Spain contributed samples from acute and convalescent COVID-19. In each case, the material was cDNA or gDNA derived from T cells, B-cell-depleted T cells, or PBMCs.

The CDR3 contains 13 residues. Germline V lookup: CDR1 GTSNPN, CDR2 SVGIG (reference sequence). Source material: peripheral blood. The chain recombines TRBV30 with TRBJ1-4; tentatively, D is TRBD1 (5 bases). This TCR was sampled from a man in his 70s with acute or convalescent COVID-19. In nucleotides, the CDR3 is TGTGCGTACCGACAGAAAGGGAGGGAAAAACTGTTTTTT. Encoded protein: CAYRQKGREKLFF.